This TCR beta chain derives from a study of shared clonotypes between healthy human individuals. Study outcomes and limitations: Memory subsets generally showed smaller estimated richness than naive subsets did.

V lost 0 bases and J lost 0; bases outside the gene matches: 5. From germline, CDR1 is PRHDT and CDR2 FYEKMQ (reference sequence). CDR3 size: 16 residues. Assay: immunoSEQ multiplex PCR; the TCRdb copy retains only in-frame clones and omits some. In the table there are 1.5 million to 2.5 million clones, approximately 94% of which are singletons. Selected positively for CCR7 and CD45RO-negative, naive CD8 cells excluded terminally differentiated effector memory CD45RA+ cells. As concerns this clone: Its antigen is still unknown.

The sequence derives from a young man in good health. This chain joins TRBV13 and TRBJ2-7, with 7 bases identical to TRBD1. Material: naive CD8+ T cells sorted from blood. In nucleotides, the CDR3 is TGTGCCAGCAGCTTAGGCTACACAGGGGCCTCCTACGAGCAGTACTTC. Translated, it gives CASSLGYTGASYEQYF.